The sequence of this T cell receptor beta chain was determined in a study of blood T cell repertoires in COVID-19. Study context: T cells, B-cell-depleted T cells, or PBMCs provided the cDNA or gDNA that served as material.

Patients of the Seattle cohort, enrolled during active infection, were followed longitudinally. Authors' processing steps: Amplification from reference gene primers served as the basis for estimated nucleated cell counts. Clones were sequenced by immunoSEQ multiplex PCR, and TCRdb holds only the in-frame ones, with some missing. V and J calls and clone size are those listed in that table; D and trimming were worked out from the DNA. The sample lists some 75,000 clones, roughly 80% occurring once. The sequence came from a man aged 50-60 years with COVID-19, enrolled during active disease. The sequenced material came from peripheral blood.

The DNA for the CDR3 is TGTGCCACCAGCAGATACCGGGACAGGGGGAACACTGAAGCTTTCTTT. It translates to CATSRYRDRGNTEAFF. This chain links TRBV15 with TRBJ1-1, with 10 bases fitting TRBD1. Germline CDR1 reads LNHNV; CDR2 reads YYDKDF (reference sequence). V was pared by 2 bases and J by 1 base, with 4 bases of the junction left unmatched. The CDR3 is made up of 16 amino acids. Together with reference TRBV15 and TRBJ1-1, the CDR3 gives the full variable domain: DAMVIQNPRYQVTQFGKPVTLSCSQTLNHNVMYWYQQKSSQAPKLLFHYYDKDFNNEADTPDNFQSRRPNTSFCFLDIRSPGLGDTAMYLCATSRYRDRGNTEAFFGQGTRLTVV.